These 30 T cell receptor beta chains share one sample of origin, sequenced in a study of cytomegalovirus exposure and HLA in healthy donors. Primers included in the PCR were 60 Vbeta and 13 Jbeta primers. Sequenced by immunoSEQ multiplex PCR; TCRdb stores in-frame clones only, minus some. The data show approximately 100,000 clones, with 85% seen just once and 7.4% held by the top ten. The sample taken for sequencing was PBMCs. All receptors come from a man aged 35 to 55 in good health and CMV-seropositive.

This clone was seen a single time. The chain employs TRBV18 and TRBJ1-5; D is perhaps TRBD1 (5 bases). The CDR3 covers 15 residues. V shed 3 bases and J shed 6 bases, with 15 bases lying between them. Germline loops: CDR1 KGHSH, CDR2 LQKENI. CDR3 sequence reads: CASSPGEGQSQPQHF. In nucleotides, the CDR3 is TGTGCCAGCTCACCGGGGGAGGGTCAGAGTCAGCCCCAGCATTTT.

The chain recombines TRBV4-2 with TRBJ2-5; 12 nucleotides line up with TRBD2. The CDR3 has 18 amino acids. Germline trimming cut 4 bases from V and 4 bases from J; bases unmatched to any gene: 13. The V gene's germline CDR1 is LGHNA and CDR2 YNFKEQ. The CDR3 sequence: CASSPKTSGGPGGETQYF. The CDR3 DNA follows: TGTGCCAGCAGCCCTAAGACTAGCGGGGGCCCCGGGGGAGAGACCCAGTACTTC.

This clone appeared a single time. The V call is TRBV5-1, the J call TRBJ2-2; 9 bases match TRBD1. The CDR3 length is 18 residues. Germline V gives CDR1 SGHRS, CDR2 YFSETQ. J lost 2 bases, V lost 0 bases, and 8 bases had no gene match. Here the CDR3 reads CASSLGPQQGANTGELFF. The CDR3 nucleotides read TGCGCCAGCAGCTTGGGGCCCCAACAGGGGGCAAACACCGGGGAGCTGTTTTTT.

This chain connects TRBV7-9 to TRBJ1-6; D gene ambiguous. This CDR3 is 13 amino acids long. Germline V gives CDR1 SEHNR, CDR2 FQNEAQ (reference sequence). Trimming removed 5 bases from V and 5 bases from J, with 7 bases in between. The CDR3 region is CASSRGDNSPLHF. DNA of the CDR3: TGTGCCAGCAGCCGGGGAGATAATTCACCCCTCCACTTT.

This clone rates as hyperexpanded. Distinct nucleotide sequences in the sample also encode this CDR3. V and J are TRBV5-1 and TRBJ1-6; 11 bases line up with TRBD1. The junction had 2 bases not matched to a gene; V was cut back by 3 bases and J by 3 bases. Germline CDR1 is SGHRS and CDR2 is YFSETQ. The CDR3 has 16 amino acids. The CDR3 DNA sequence: TGCGCCAGCAGCTCCGGGACAGGGGGCTATAATTCACCCCTCCACTTT. Translating it yields CASSSGTGGYNSPLHF.

Comment on this clone: A read error may account for a junction end that differs from germline. The V gene is TRBV9, the J gene TRBJ2-1, with TRBD2 as a possible D gene (5 bases). From germline, CDR1 is SGDLS and CDR2 YYNGEE. CDR3 length: 18 residues. Here the CDR3 DNA reads TGTGCCAGCAACGTAGTACCTGTAGGACGCGGGCTACGCAATGAGCAGTTCTTC. Residues: CASNVVPVGRGLRNEQFF.

This clone was seen just once. The J gene is TRBJ2-3, the V gene TRBV19; possible D gene TRBD1, 5 bases. V gave up 1 base and J gave up 6 bases, with 11 bases separating them. Germline V gene lookup returns CDR1 LNHDA and CDR2 SQIVND (reference sequence). The length of the CDR3 is 14 residues. Here the CDR3 DNA reads TGTGCCAGTAGTATAGGCCGCAAGGGGGATACGCAGTATTTT. It translates to CASSIGRKGDTQYF.

This sequence joins TRBV28 and TRBJ2-7; 10 bases agree with TRBD1. CDR1 is MDHEN, CDR2 SYDVKM, per germline. V was clipped by 4 bases and J by 1 base; unmatched bases: 22. CDR3 size: 21 residues. This chain's CDR3 is CASSSKPSLRDRGFPSYEQYF. CDR3 nucleotides: TGTGCCAGCAGTTCGAAACCCTCCCTCCGGGACAGGGGCTTCCCATCCTACGAGCAGTACTTC.

V is TRBV19 and J is TRBJ2-7, with unresolved D. The V end was cut by 4 bases, the J end by 2 bases, with 6 bases between. The CDR3 has 12 residues. Germline V gene sequence: CDR1 LNHDA, CDR2 SQIVND (reference sequence). The DNA of the CDR3 is TGTGCCAGTAGTACCGCAGCCTACGAGCAGTACTTC. This sequence encodes CASSTAAYEQYF.

The J gene is TRBJ2-7, the V gene TRBV6-5; 7 bases are a match to TRBD1. Germline V gene lookup returns CDR1 MNHEY and CDR2 SVGAGI. The CDR3 has 15 amino acids. Losses at the gene ends were 4 bases for V and 2 bases for J; bases not matched to a gene: 8. The CDR3 here is CASSLTPRGPYEQYF. Written as DNA, the CDR3 is TGTGCCAGCAGTTTGACTCCGAGGGGGCCCTACGAGCAGTACTTC.

CDR3 region: CASSPYLAGGPFHETQYF. For the CDR3, the DNA is TGTGCCAGCAGCCCCTATTTAGCGGGGGGGCCGTTTCACGAGACCCAGTACTTC. The V call is TRBV7-8, the J call TRBJ2-5; 11 bases map to TRBD2. With 5 bases clipped from V and 5 bases from J, the junction kept 16 bases outside the gene matches. Germline V CDR1 and CDR2: SGHVS, FQNEAQ. The CDR3 consists of 18 residues.

The rearrangement links TRBV7-8 to TRBJ1-1; 10 bases align to TRBD1. Per the germline V gene, CDR1 is SGHVS and CDR2 is FQNEAQ. The CDR3 spans 14 residues. With 5 bases clipped from V and 5 bases from J, the junction kept 5 bases outside the gene matches. This CDR3 is CASSTDRGRTEAFF. In nucleotides, the CDR3 is TGTGCCAGCAGCACCGACAGGGGGCGAACTGAAGCTTTCTTT.

The chain has TRBV7-3 and TRBJ2-2, with 9 bases aligning to TRBD2. CDR1 SGHTA and CDR2 FQGTGA come from the germline V gene. V dropped 4 bases and J dropped 7; count of bases not matched to a gene: 4. The CDR3 contains 14 residues. For the CDR3, the DNA is TGTGCCAGCAGCTGGGGGACTAGCTACGGGGAGCTGTTTTTT. Its protein is CASSWGTSYGELFF.

This chain connects TRBV7-2 to TRBJ2-3, with unresolved D. Germline loops: CDR1 SGHTA, CDR2 FQGNSA. Deletions cut 3 bases from V and 6 bases from J, with 13 bases between. CDR3 length: 14 amino acids. The CDR3 nucleotides read TGTGCCAGCAGCTTTGTCCGGGTTGGGGATACGCAGTATTTT. The encoded protein is CASSFVRVGDTQYF.

The V call is TRBV7-8, the J call TRBJ1-3; perhaps TRBD1 as D (6 bases). From germline, CDR1 is SGHVS and CDR2 FQNEAQ. This CDR3 is built from 17 residues. V was shortened by 3 bases and J by 0 bases, with 15 bases between the two germline ends. CDR3 amino acids: CASSFSQGPSSGNTIYF. As DNA, the CDR3 is TGTGCCAGCAGCTTTTCACAGGGTCCTTCCTCTGGAAACACCATATATTTT.

The chain uses TRBV27 and TRBJ1-2, with 11 bases aligning to TRBD1. Per the germline V gene, CDR1 is MNHEY and CDR2 is SMNVEV (reference sequence). V dropped 5 bases and J dropped 7; count of bases not matched to a gene: 9. CDR3 size: 15 residues. The CDR3, as DNA: TGTGCCAGCAGTCCAACCGGGACAGGGGGACGTGGCTACACCTTC. This gives the protein CASSPTGTGGRGYTF.

The CDR3 spells CAWSREGGYTF. The DNA of the CDR3 is TGTGCCTGGAGTCGGGAGGGTGGCTACACCTTC. The chain is built from TRBV30 and TRBJ1-2; D remains ambiguous. Trimming stripped 2 bases from V and 7 bases from J, with 8 bases between. CDR3 size: 11 residues. CDR1 GTSNPN and CDR2 SVGIG come from the germline V gene (reference sequence).

This clone was recorded a few times. The chain couples TRBV30 to TRBJ2-2; D remains ambiguous. V shed 7 bases and J shed 6 bases, with 12 bases lying between them. Germline values: CDR1 GTSNPN, CDR2 SVGIG (reference sequence). This CDR3 is 12 amino acids long. The CDR3: CAYSSGAGELFF. In DNA form, the CDR3 reads TGTGCCTATTCGTCGGGTGCCGGGGAGCTGTTTTTT.

The rearrangement joins TRBV28 to TRBJ2-7; no clear D gene. The CDR3 has 11 amino acids. V lost 1 base and J lost 5, with 3 bases in between. CDR1 and CDR2 (germline): MDHEN, SYDVKM. The CDR3 DNA reads TGTGCCAGCAGTTTATCAGACGAGCAGTACTTC. Protein: CASSLSDEQYF.

The rearrangement uses TRBV5-1 and TRBJ2-7; TRBD2 aligns across 13 bases. The CDR3 contains 17 residues. Germline-derived CDR1 and CDR2 are SGHRS and YFSETQ. The trim removed 0 bases at V and 2 bases at J, leaving 5 bases unmatched. The DNA of the CDR3 is TGCGCCAGCAGCTTGGACCCAACTAGCGGGAGGGCCTACGAGCAGTACTTC. Protein product: CASSLDPTSGRAYEQYF.

V is TRBV10-1 and J is TRBJ2-3; no reliable D call. The germline CDR1 and CDR2 sequences are WNHNN and SYGVQD (reference sequence). CDR3 length: 14 residues. The ends were cut back, 0 bases at V and 4 bases at J, with 8 bases in the middle. This CDR3 is CASSESRRPDTQYF. The CDR3, as DNA: TGCGCCAGCAGTGAGTCGAGGAGACCAGATACGCAGTATTTT.

This chain uses TRBV5-1 with TRBJ2-7; no clear D. This CDR3 has 16 amino acids. Germline V lookup: CDR1 SGHRS, CDR2 YFSETQ. V dropped 0 bases and J dropped 2 bases, with 15 bases sitting between them. CDR3 nucleotides: TGCGCCAGCAGCTTGGTACCAGGATCGGCTCCCTACGAGCAGTACTTC. Translated, it gives CASSLVPGSAPYEQYF.

J is TRBJ2-6 and V is TRBV18; a weak D match, TRBD1 (5 bases). This CDR3 contains 16 residues. The ends were cut back, 3 bases at V and 0 bases at J, with 9 bases in the middle. Germline V lookup: CDR1 KGHSH, CDR2 LQKENI. CDR3 amino acids: CASSPTASSGANVLTF. The CDR3 region has the DNA TGTGCCAGCTCACCGACAGCCTCCTCTGGGGCCAACGTCCTGACTTTC.

The chain combines TRBV18 with TRBJ2-5, with a tentative D call TRBD1 (6 bases). Deletions cut 0 bases from V and 5 bases from J, with 13 bases between. Germline V gene data show CDR1 as KGHSH and CDR2 as LQKENI. The CDR3 consists of 15 residues. The CDR3 sequence: CASSPPLGAQETQYF. In nucleotides, the CDR3 is TGTGCCAGCTCACCACCGTTGGGGGCACAGGAGACCCAGTACTTC.

The chain is built from TRBV5-1 and TRBJ2-1, with 11 nucleotides matching TRBD2. J was trimmed by 8 bases and V by 0 bases; bases with no gene match: 4. CDR1 is SGHRS and CDR2 is YFSETQ in the germline V gene. The CDR3 has 15 amino acids. The DNA for the CDR3 is TGCGCCAGCAGCTTGGAGGGGACTAGCGGAGATGAGCAGTTCTTC. As protein: CASSLEGTSGDEQFF. Supplemented by reference TRBV5-1 and TRBJ2-1, the full variable domain reads KAGVTQTPRYLIKTRGQQVTLSCSPISGHRSVSWYQQTPGQGLQFLFEYFSETQRNKGNFPGRFSGRQFSNSRSEMNVSTLELGDSALYLCASSLEGTSGDEQFFGPGTRLTVL.

The gene calls are TRBV6-1 and TRBJ2-5, with TRBD2 matching over 10 bases. The last part of the DNA fits TRBJ2-7 better; the J call may be wrong. Looked up from germline, CDR1 is MNHNS and CDR2 is SASEGT. CDR3 length equals 14 residues. This chain's CDR3 is CASSETSGLGEQYF. Written as DNA, the CDR3 is TGTGCCAGCAGTGAGACTAGCGGGTTGGGCGAGCAGTACTTC.

In this sample, this clone turned up a few times. The rearrangement links TRBV11-3 to TRBJ1-1, with 7 bases that match TRBD1. V lost 7 bases, J lost 0 bases, and 5 bases stayed unmatched. The CDR3 sequence is 14 residues long. CDR1 SGHNT and CDR2 YENEEA come from the germline V gene. The CDR3: CASTGQAMNTEAFF. The CDR3 DNA reads as TGTGCCAGCACCGGACAGGCAATGAACACTGAAGCTTTCTTT.

This clone was seen a single time. The chain recombines TRBV6-6 with TRBJ2-5; D is perhaps TRBD2 (5 bases). Germline V gene lookup returns CDR1 MNHNY and CDR2 SVGAGI (reference sequence). This CDR3 has 13 residues. The germline V and J ends were trimmed by 5 bases and 1 base, with 8 bases remaining between them. The DNA of the CDR3 is TGTGCCAGCAGTACAGCGGTCCAAGAGACCCAGTACTTC. Translation gives CASSTAVQETQYF.

The V and J genes are TRBV21-1 and TRBJ2-5; whether TRBD1, the table's D call, matches the DNA was not checked. TRBV21-1 is annotated as a pseudogene. The CDR3 runs to 14 residues. The CDR3 DNA reads as TGTGCCAGCAGCTCGTTAGGACAGGGGGAGACCCAGTACTTC. This sequence encodes CASSSLGQGETQYF.

The CDR3 DNA reads TGTGCCAGTAGTAGGACCGGGACTAGCGGTTTCGGTGAGACCCAGTACTTC. Translated, it gives CASSRTGTSGFGETQYF. The chain links TRBV19 to TRBJ2-5; TRBD2 matches 11 bases. The CDR3 length is 17 residues. V dropped 4 bases and J dropped 5; count of bases not matched to a gene: 12. CDR1 LNHDA and CDR2 SQIVND come from the germline V gene (reference sequence). Looking up the rest from reference TRBV19 and TRBJ2-5 gives the full variable domain: DGGITQSPKYLFRKEGQNVTLSCEQNLNHDAMYWYRQDPGQGLRLIYYSQIVNDFQKGDIAEGYSVSREKKESFPLTVTSAQKNPTAFYLCASSRTGTSGFGETQYFGPGTRLLVL.